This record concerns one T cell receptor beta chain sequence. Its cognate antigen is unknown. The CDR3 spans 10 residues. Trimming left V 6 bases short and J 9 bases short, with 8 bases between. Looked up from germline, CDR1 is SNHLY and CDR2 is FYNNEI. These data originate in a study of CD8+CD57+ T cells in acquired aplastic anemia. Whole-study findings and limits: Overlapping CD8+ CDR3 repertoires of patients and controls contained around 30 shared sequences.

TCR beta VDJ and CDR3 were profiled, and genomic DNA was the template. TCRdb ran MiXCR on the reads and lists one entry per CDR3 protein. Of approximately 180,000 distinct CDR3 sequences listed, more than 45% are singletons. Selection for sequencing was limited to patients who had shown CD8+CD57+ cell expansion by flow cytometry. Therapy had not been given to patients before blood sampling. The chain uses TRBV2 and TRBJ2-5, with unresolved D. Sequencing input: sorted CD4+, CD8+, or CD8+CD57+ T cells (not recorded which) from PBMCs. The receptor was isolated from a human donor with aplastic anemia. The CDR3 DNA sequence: TGTGCCAGCAGCAACACGGCCCAGTACTTC. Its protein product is CASSNTAQYF. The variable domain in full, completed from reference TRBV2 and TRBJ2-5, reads EPEVTQTPSHQVTQMGQEVILRCVPISNHLYFYWYRQILGQKVEFLVSFYNNEISEKSEIFDDQFSVERPDGSNFTLKIRSTKLEDSAMYFCASSNTAQYFGPGTRLLVL.